These 17 T cell receptor beta chains came from one sample sequenced in a study of blood T cells in healthy people across ages. A sample-barcoded 5' primer and a J-beta primer mix were used in a second PCR of about 6 to 12 cycles. Via MiXCR, TCRdb re-called the 5' RACE reads, giving one row per CDR3 protein. The profile covers approximately 1,100,000 distinct CDR3 sequences, with around 45% appearing a single time and under 20% taken by the ten largest. The sample comprised blood. These receptors were taken from a woman in her sixties or seventies in good health.

This clonotype occurred a few times. The rearrangement joins TRBV12-5 to TRBJ2-7; 12 bases are shared with TRBD2. The CDR3 extends over 17 amino acids. Germline trimming cut 4 bases from V and 4 bases from J; bases unmatched to any gene: 11. Germline assignment: CDR1 LGHNT and CDR2 FRNRAP. CDR3 bases: TGTGCTAGTGGTTCGACGCAACGGACTAGCGGGATGTACGAGCAGTACTTC. Amino acid sequence: CASGSTQRTSGMYEQYF.

The chain is built from TRBV6-1 and TRBJ2-1; possible D gene TRBD2, 6 bases. This CDR3 spans 14 amino acids. The ends were cut back, 7 bases at V and 7 bases at J, with 17 bases in the middle. CDR1 MNHNS and CDR2 SASEGT come from the germline V gene. The CDR3 reads CASTRAQTSNEQFF. The CDR3 nucleotides are TGTGCCAGCACCCGAGCCCAGACTAGTAATGAGCAGTTCTTC.

The J gene is TRBJ2-1, the V gene TRBV12-3 or TRBV12-4, with 8 bases fitting TRBD1. There are 15 residues in the CDR3. After removal of 6 bases from V and 2 bases from J, the junction contained 6 bases not matched to a gene. CDR3 protein: CASRRTGSAYNEQFF. The DNA for the CDR3 is TGTGCCAGCAGGCGGACAGGGAGTGCCTACAATGAGCAGTTCTTC.

The rearrangement links TRBV27 to TRBJ2-3; weak D call: TRBD1 (5 bases). The germline V gene encodes CDR1 MNHEY and CDR2 SMNVEV (reference sequence). The ends were cut back, 4 bases at V and 0 bases at J, with 11 bases in the middle. This CDR3 spans 15 amino acids. The CDR3: CASSSPRGSTDTQYF. The CDR3 DNA sequence: TGTGCCAGCAGTTCCCCTAGGGGCAGCACAGATACGCAGTATTTT.

The chain joins TRBV5-6 to TRBJ1-4, with a possible D match to TRBD1 (6 bases). The CDR3 is made up of 13 amino acids. From germline, CDR1 is SGHDT and CDR2 YYEEEE. V shed 4 bases and J shed 7 bases, with 11 bases lying between them. CDR3: CASSQGMGEKLFF. Here the CDR3 DNA reads TGTGCCAGCAGCCAGGGGATGGGTGAAAAACTGTTTTTT.

The chain is built from TRBV28 and TRBJ1-6, with 10 nucleotides matching TRBD1. The germline V gene has CDR1 MDHEN and CDR2 SYDVKM. J was trimmed by 5 bases and V by 3 bases; bases with no gene match: 7. The CDR3 runs to 17 residues. Written as DNA, the CDR3 is TGTGCCAGCAGTTTCCCGGGACAGGGGCGAAATAATTCACCCCTCCACTTT. Its translation: CASSFPGQGRNNSPLHF.

The V call is TRBV25-1, the J call TRBJ1-2; D is ambiguous. The CDR3 length is 13 residues. V lost 2 bases and J lost 4, with 8 bases in between. Germline V gene sequence: CDR1 MGHDK, CDR2 SYGVNS. CDR3 in amino acids: CASSEKNTYGYTF. CDR3 in DNA: TGTGCCAGCAGTGAAAAAAACACCTATGGCTACACCTTC.

This clonotype has more than one count but fewer than ten. The V gene is TRBV27, the J gene TRBJ2-4; D unresolved. The DNA end is more similar to TRBJ2-7, so the J call may be wrong. This CDR3 contains 14 residues. The germline gives CDR1 MNHEY, CDR2 SMNVEV (reference sequence). Here the CDR3 reads CASSLGTSFYEQYF. The CDR3 DNA is TGTGCCAGCAGTTTAGGCACGTCTTTCTACGAGCAGTACTTC.

On this clonotype itself: One base away lies a much larger clone, so this may be a sequencing read error. The chain is built from TRBV4-1 and TRBJ2-7, with D maybe TRBD2 (5 bases). Trimming cost V 1 base and J 7 bases, with 14 bases left between them. This CDR3 is 14 amino acids long. Germline V CDR1 and CDR2: MGHRA, YSYEKL. The CDR3 DNA reads as TGCGCCAGCAGCCAAGTGGAGGCATGGAATGAGCAGTACTTC. The encoded protein is CASSQVEAWNEQYF.

This clonotype appeared many times. The J gene is TRBJ2-7, the V gene TRBV28, with D tentatively TRBD2 (6 bases). Germline V CDR1 and CDR2: MDHEN, SYDVKM. Trimming removed 6 bases at V and 5 bases at J, with 17 bases between. The CDR3 sequence is 14 residues long. CDR3 nucleotides: TGTGCCAGCAGCCTAGCGAGGGGAAGCGACGAGCAGTACTTC. Translation: CASSLARGSDEQYF.

This clonotype appeared a few times. This chain connects TRBV5-5 to TRBJ2-7, with D perhaps TRBD2 (6 bases). The germline V gene encodes CDR1 SGHKS and CDR2 YYEKEE (reference sequence). The CDR3 is 14 amino acids. Deletions cut 5 bases from V and 0 bases from J, with 12 bases between. The DNA of the CDR3 is TGTGCCAGCAGGCTGGGAGGTTACTCCTACGAGCAGTACTTC. Protein: CASRLGGYSYEQYF.

This clonotype has just a few counts. The chain uses TRBV7-6 and TRBJ1-4, with D tentatively TRBD1 (6 bases). This CDR3 spans 15 amino acids. Trimming pared 2 bases from V and 5 bases from J, leaving 12 bases between. The germline V gene encodes CDR1 SGHVS and CDR2 FNYEAQ. The CDR3 loop reads CASSLRGGANEKLFF. In DNA, the CDR3 is TGTGCCAGCAGCTTACGTGGGGGGGCGAATGAAAAACTGTTTTTT.

The chain is built from TRBV27 and TRBJ2-1; D may be TRBD1 (6 bases). CDR1 MNHEY and CDR2 SMNVEV come from the germline V gene (reference sequence). This CDR3 is built from 12 residues. Between the trimmed V and J ends, which lost 5 bases and 8 bases, there was a span of 10 bases. In DNA form, the CDR3 reads TGTGCCAGCAGTCGGACAGTCGATGAGCAGTTCTTC. Translation gives CASSRTVDEQFF.

J is TRBJ2-7 and V is TRBV25-1; the D is unclear. Per germline, CDR1 MGHDK and CDR2 SYGVNS. CDR3 length equals 13 residues. The V gene lost 4 bases and the J gene lost 7 bases, with 14 bases spanning the gap. The CDR3 nucleotides read TGTGCCAGCAGTGCGCATGGTCGGGCAGAGCAGTACTTC. Encoded protein: CASSAHGRAEQYF.

This clonotype is a singleton in its sample. The chain has TRBV10-3 and TRBJ2-1; possibly TRBD1 for D (6 bases). Trimming stripped 4 bases from V and 8 bases from J, with 9 bases between. The V gene's germline CDR1 is ENHRY and CDR2 SYGVKD. The length of the CDR3 is 12 residues. The CDR3 here is CAISVRGDEQFF. CDR3 sequence (DNA): TGTGCCATCAGTGTCAGGGGCGATGAGCAGTTCTTC.

The chain has TRBV27 and TRBJ2-3, with D perhaps matching TRBD1 (5 bases). V was cut by 2 bases and J by 6 bases, with 12 bases left in between. The CDR3 covers 14 residues. The V gene's germline CDR1 is MNHEY and CDR2 SMNVEV (reference sequence). The CDR3 loop reads CASSLRSRADTQYF. In DNA form, the CDR3 reads TGTGCCAGCAGTTTACGTTCCAGGGCCGATACGCAGTATTTT.

In this sample, this clonotype turned up a few times. The V gene is TRBV4-1, the J gene TRBJ2-1; D is possibly TRBD1 (5 bases). Germline CDR1 MGHRA, CDR2 YSYEKL. There are 11 residues in the CDR3. The V end lost 4 bases, the J end lost 10 bases, and 8 bases lay between the germline ends. The CDR3 nucleotides are TGCGCCAGCAGCCGCGGACAAGAGCAGTTCTTC. Translating gives CASSRGQEQFF.